This T cell receptor beta chain originates from a study of regulatory T cells in long-lasting Graves disease. Study findings and constraints: Having few samples may have compromised the accuracy.

The time point: persistent/refractory GD, antithyroid drugs over 5 years with positive TRAb. RNA isolated from PBMCs was used to make the TCR library. Library construction for TCR beta used iRepertoire HTBI primers and Arm-PCR of CDR3 regions. As handled by the study authors: Identified segments across samples numbered 60 or so TRBV and about 15 TRBJ. MiXCR, applied by TCRdb to the multiplex PCR reads, yields one record per CDR3 protein. For this entry, the V and J calls and clone size follow TCRdb and not the study's own pipeline. The sample includes 310,000 or so distinct CDR3 sequences, around 20% of them seen just once. This clonotype was observed at least ten times. Its matching antigen is unknown. Sequences were derived from peripheral blood mononuclear cells (PBMCs), sampled when the disease was refractory, from a patient treated with antithyroid drugs. The sequence was obtained from a female donor with Graves disease.

The chain's CDR3 is CASSPGTGESPLHF. The CDR3 coding sequence is TGTGCCAGCTCACCAGGGACAGGGGAGTCACCCCTCCACTTT. This chain links TRBV18 with TRBJ1-6; 10 bases line up with TRBD1. The CDR3 spans 14 residues. Germline CDR1 and CDR2: KGHSH and LQKENI. J lost 10 bases, V lost 2 bases, and 2 bases had no gene match.